This paragraph reports one T cell receptor (beta chain). The clone's antigen remains unknown. Base qualities were left out, and no much larger clone turns up one base away. The data originate from a study of T-cell reconstitution after alpha-beta-depleted transplantation in children (dated by TCRdb to the mid-2010s). Notes on the research overall: Using TCR repertoire profiling, the study quantitatively followed how T-cell immune reconstitution unfolded in children after TCRalphabeta/CD19-depleted allogeneic hematopoietic cell transplantation.

The CDR3 runs 13 amino acids, cysteine and phenylalanine included. Only CDR3 DNA remains: 39 bases, in frame from the first base. Cut back by 2 bases and 2 bases, the V and J ends lie 8 bases apart. Reading the germline V gene (reference sequence) gives CDR1 DFQATT and CDR2 SNEGSKA. Library generation was performed with PCR. The sequencer was an Illumina HiSeq 2500. To normalize quantification of the TCRbeta repertoire, the TCR libraries were built with molecular barcoding that relied on unique molecular identifiers. Through fastp at Q25 and MiXCR, TCRdb rebuilt clones from the public reads, retaining in-frame beta chains. Rows matching on CDR3 protein sequence are summarized as one entry with the most common DNA and genes. The sample has some 340,000 distinct CDR3 sequences on record, 10% of them singletons. Together, the top ten hold 2% to 2.5% of the sample.

The material was PBMCs from the stem cell graft donor, obtained from the stem cell graft. The receptor chain draws on TRBV20-1 and TRBJ2-3; the D gene is not confidently resolved. This clonotype was obtained from a human donor who donated a stem cell graft to a child with acute lymphoblastic leukemia. The CDR3 is CSARLLDTDTQYF. The nucleotide sequence is given as TGCAGTGCTAGACTATTAGACACAGATACGCAGTATTTT.